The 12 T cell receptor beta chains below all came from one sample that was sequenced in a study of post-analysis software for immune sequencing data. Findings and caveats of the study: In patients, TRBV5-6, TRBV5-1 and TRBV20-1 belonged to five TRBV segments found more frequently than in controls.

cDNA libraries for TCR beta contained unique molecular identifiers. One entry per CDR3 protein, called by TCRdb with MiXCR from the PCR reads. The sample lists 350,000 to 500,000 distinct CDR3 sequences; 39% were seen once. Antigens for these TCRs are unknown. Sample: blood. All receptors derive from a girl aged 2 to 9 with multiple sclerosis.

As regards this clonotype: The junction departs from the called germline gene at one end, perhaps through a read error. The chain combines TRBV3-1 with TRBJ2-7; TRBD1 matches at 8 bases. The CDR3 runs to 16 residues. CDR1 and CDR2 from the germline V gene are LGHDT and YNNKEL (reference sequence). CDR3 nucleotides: TGTGCCAGCAACCAAGATCGCGGGACAGGCTCCTACGAGCAGTACTTC. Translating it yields CASNQDRGTGSYEQYF.

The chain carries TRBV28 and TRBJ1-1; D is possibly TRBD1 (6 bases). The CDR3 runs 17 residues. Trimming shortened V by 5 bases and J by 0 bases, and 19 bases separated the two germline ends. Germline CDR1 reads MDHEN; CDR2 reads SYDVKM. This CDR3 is CASSIRTVAPLNTEAFF. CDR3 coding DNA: TGTGCCAGCAGTATACGGACAGTGGCCCCGTTGAACACTGAAGCTTTCTTT.

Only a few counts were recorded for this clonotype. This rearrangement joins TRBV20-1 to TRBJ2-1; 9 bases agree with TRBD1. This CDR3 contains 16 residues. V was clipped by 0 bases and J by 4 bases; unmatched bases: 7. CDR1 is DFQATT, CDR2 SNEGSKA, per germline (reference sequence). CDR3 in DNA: TGCAGTGCTAGAGATAGGGGGACAGGGCTATACAATGAGCAGTTCTTC. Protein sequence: CSARDRGTGLYNEQFF.

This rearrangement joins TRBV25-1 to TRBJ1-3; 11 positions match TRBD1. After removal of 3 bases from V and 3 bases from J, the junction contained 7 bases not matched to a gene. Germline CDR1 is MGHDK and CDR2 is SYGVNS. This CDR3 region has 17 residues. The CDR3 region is CASSDRDRGSYGNTIYF. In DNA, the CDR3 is TGTGCCAGCAGTGACAGGGACAGGGGGTCGTATGGAAACACCATATATTTT.

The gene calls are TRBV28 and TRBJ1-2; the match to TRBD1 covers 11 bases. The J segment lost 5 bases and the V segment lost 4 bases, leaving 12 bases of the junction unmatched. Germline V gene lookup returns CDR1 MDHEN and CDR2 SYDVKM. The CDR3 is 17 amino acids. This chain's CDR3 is CASSSGTGGILGYGYTF. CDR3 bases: TGTGCCAGCAGTTCTGGGACAGGGGGAATTTTGGGGTATGGCTACACCTTC.

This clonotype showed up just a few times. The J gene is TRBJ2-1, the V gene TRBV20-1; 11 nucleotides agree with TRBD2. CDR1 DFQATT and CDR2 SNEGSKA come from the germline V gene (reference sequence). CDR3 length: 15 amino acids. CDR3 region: CSAPSGRLPYNEQFF. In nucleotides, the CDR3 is TGCAGCGCACCTAGCGGGAGGCTCCCCTACAATGAGCAGTTCTTC.

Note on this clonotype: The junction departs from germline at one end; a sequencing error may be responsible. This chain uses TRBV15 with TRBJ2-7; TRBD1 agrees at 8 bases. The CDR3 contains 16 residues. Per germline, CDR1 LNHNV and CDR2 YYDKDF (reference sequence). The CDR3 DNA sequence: TGTGCCACCAGCAGAGATAGAGGGACAGGAGTCTACGAGCAGTGCTTC. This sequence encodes CATSRDRGTGVYEQCF.

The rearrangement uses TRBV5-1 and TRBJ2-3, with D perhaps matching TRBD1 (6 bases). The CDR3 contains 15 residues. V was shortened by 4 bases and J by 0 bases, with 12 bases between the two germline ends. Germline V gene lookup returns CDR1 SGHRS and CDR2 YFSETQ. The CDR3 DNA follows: TGCGCCAGCAGCCTGGACAGTAGTAGCACAGATACGCAGTATTTT. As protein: CASSLDSSSTDTQYF.

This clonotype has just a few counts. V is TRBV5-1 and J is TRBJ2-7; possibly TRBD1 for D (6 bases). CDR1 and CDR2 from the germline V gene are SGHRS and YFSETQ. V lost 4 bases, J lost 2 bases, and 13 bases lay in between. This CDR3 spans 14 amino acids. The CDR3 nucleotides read TGCGCCAGCAGCAGCTCCGGGACAACCTACGAGCAGTACTTC. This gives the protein CASSSSGTTYEQYF. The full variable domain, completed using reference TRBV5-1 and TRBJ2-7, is KAGVTQTPRYLIKTRGQQVTLSCSPISGHRSVSWYQQTPGQGLQFLFEYFSETQRNKGNFPGRFSGRQFSNSRSEMNVSTLELGDSALYLCASSSSGTTYEQYFGPGTRLTVT.

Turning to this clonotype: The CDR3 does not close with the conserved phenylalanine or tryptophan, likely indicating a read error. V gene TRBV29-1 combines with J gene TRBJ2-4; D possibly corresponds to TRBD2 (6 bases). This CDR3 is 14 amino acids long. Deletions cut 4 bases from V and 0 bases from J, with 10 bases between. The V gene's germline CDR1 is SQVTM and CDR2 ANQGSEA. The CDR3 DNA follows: TGCAGCGTTGCGGGAGACATAGCCAAAAACATTCAGTACCTC. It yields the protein CSVAGDIAKNIQYL.

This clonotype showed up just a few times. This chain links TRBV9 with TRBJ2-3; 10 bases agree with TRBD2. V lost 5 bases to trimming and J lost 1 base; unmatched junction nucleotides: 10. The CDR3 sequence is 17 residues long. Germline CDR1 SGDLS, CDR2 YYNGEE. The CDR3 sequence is CASSLFSGTSGTDTQYF. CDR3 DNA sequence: TGTGCCAGCAGTCTATTTTCCGGGACTAGCGGCACAGATACGCAGTATTTT. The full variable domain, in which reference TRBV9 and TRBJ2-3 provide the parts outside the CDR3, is DSGVTQTPKHLITATGQRVTLRCSPRSGDLSVYWYQQSLDQGLQFLIQYYNGEERAKGNILERFSAQQFPDLHSELNLSSLELGDSALYFCASSLFSGTSGTDTQYFGPGTRLTVL.

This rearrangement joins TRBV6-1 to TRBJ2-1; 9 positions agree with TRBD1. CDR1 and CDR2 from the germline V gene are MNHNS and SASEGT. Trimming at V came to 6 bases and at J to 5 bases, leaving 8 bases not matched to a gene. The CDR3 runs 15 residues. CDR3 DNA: TGTGCCAGCAGACAGACAGGGGGAGTGGACAATGAGCAGTTCTTC. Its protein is CASRQTGGVDNEQFF.